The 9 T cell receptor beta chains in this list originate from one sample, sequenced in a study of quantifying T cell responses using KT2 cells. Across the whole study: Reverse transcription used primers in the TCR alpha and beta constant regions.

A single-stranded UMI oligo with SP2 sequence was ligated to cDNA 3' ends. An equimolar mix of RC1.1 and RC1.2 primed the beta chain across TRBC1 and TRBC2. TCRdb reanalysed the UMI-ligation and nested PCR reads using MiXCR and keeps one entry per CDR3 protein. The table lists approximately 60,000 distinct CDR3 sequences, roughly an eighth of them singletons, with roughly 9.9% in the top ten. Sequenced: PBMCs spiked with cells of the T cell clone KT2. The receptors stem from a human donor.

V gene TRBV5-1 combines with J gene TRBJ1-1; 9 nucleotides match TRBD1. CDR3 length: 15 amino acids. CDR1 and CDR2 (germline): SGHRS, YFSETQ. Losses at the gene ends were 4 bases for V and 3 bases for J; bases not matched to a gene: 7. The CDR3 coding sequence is TGCGCCAGCAGCCCTCTACAGGGGGCGGACACTGAAGCTTTCTTT. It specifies CASSPLQGADTEAFF.

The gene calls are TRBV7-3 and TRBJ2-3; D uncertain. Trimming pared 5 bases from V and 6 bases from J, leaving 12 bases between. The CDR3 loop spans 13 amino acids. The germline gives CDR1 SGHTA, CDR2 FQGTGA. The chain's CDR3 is CASSPRDGDTQYF. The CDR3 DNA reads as TGTGCCAGCAGCCCCAGAGATGGGGATACGCAGTATTTT.

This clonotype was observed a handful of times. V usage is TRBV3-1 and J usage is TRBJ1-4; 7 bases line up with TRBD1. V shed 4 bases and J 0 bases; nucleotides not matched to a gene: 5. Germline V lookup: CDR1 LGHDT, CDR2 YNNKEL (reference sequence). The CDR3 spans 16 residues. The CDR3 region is CASSRAGGATNEKLFF. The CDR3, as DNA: TGTGCCAGCAGCCGGGCAGGGGGTGCAACTAATGAAAAACTGTTTTTT.

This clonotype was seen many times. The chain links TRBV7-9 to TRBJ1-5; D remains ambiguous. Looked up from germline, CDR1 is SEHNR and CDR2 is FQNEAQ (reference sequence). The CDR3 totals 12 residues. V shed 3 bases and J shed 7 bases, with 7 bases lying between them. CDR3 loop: CASSFSSQPQHF. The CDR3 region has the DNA TGTGCCAGCAGCTTCTCCTCACAGCCCCAGCATTTT.

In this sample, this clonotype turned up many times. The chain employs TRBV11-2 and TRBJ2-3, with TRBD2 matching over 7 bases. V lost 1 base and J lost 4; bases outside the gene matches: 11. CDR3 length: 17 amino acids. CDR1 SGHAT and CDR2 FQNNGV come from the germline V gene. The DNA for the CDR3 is TGTGCCAGCAGCTTAGGGCGGCAGCGGGGTATCGCAGATACGCAGTATTTT. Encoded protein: CASSLGRQRGIADTQYF.

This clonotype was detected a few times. Written as DNA, the CDR3 is TGCGCCAGCAGCTTCGGGGGTGAGCAGTACTTC. Its protein is CASSFGGEQYF. The rearrangement links TRBV5-1 to TRBJ2-7; D might be TRBD2 (6 bases). The CDR3 contains 11 residues. Trimming removed 2 bases from V and 7 bases from J, with 7 bases in between. Per the germline V gene, CDR1 is SGHRS and CDR2 is YFSETQ.

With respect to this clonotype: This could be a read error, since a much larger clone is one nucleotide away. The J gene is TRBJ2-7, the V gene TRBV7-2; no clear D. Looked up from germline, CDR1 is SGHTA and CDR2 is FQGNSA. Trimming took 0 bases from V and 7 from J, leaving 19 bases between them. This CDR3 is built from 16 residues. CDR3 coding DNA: TGTGCCAGCAGCTTAGCTACGGCTTCTCTGAGTTGTGAGCAGTACTTC. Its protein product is CASSLATASLSCEQYF.

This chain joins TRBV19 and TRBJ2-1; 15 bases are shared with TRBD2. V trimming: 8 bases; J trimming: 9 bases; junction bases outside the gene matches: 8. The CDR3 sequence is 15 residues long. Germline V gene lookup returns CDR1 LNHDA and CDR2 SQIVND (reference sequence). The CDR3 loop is CASSMGLAGGLEQFF. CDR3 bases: TGTGCCAGTTCGATGGGACTAGCGGGGGGTCTTGAGCAGTTCTTC.

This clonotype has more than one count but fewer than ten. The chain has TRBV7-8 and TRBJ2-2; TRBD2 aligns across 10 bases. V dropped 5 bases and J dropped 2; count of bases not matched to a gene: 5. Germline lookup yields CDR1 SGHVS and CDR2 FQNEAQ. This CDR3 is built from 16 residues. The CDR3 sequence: CASSPLAGDNTGELFF. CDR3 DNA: TGTGCCAGCAGCCCCCTAGCGGGGGACAACACCGGGGAGCTGTTTTTT.